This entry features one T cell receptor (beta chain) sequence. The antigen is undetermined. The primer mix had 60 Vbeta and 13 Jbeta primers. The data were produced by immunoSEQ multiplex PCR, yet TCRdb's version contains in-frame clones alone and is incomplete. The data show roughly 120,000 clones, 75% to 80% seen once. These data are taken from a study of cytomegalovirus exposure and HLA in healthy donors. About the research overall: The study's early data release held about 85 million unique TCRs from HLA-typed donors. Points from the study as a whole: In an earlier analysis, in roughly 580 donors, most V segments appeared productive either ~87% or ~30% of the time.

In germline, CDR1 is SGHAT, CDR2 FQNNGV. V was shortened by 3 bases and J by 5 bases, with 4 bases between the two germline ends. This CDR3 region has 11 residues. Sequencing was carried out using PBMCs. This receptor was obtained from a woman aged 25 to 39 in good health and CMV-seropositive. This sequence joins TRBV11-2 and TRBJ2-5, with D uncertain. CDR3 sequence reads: CASSFGETQYF. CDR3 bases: TGTGCCAGCAGCTTCGGTGAGACCCAGTACTTC.